This T cell receptor beta chain was profiled in a study of blood T cell repertoires in COVID-19. This clone was detected only a few times. Participant-given clinical history determined each cohort assignment. V was cut by 1 base and J by 0 bases, with 10 bases left in between. Germline V gives CDR1 MNHEY, CDR2 SMNVEV (reference sequence). This CDR3 is 17 amino acids long. Produced via immunoSEQ multiplex PCR; TCRdb's table is partial and in-frame only. The sample lists hundreds of thousands of clones, approximately 89% occurring once. The sample was PBMCs or T cells enriched from blood (not recorded which). The clonotype was recovered from a woman in her 30s who had recovered from COVID-19. The V call is TRBV27, the J call TRBJ1-6; D unresolved. In nucleotides, the CDR3 is TGTGCCAGCAGTTTATATGCGGGAAGCTCCTATAATTCACCCCTCCACTTT. This codes for CASSLYAGSSYNSPLHF.